This T cell receptor beta chain was observed in a study of T-cell memory formation after mild COVID-19. Whole-study results and caveats: For contracting clones, CD4+ ones sat mainly in CM and EM, CD8+ in EMRA. Clonal second-wave expansions that peaked on day 37 had unconfirmed SARS-CoV-2 specificity.

This clonotype occurred once. Its matching antigen is unknown. MiXCR was run by TCRdb on the 5' RACE reads, yielding one entry per CDR3 protein. The data hold roughly 400,000 distinct CDR3 sequences, with around 24% observed a single time. The sample comprised PBMCs or a T cell subset sorted from them (not recorded which). This receptor was identified in an adult woman who had mild COVID-19 (a few samples of this study predate the infection). Cell type and time point are not known.

CDR3 DNA: TGTGCCAGCAGTTTTAGTAAGTATGAGCAGTTCTTC. This sequence encodes CASSFSKYEQFF. The V and J genes are TRBV12-3 or TRBV12-4 and TRBJ2-1; D unclear. The CDR3 spans 12 residues. V was shortened by 3 bases and J by 8 bases, with 8 bases between the two germline ends.